This entry features one T cell receptor (beta chain) sequence. Its matching antigen is unknown. This CDR3 has 14 amino acids. Germline values: CDR1 SGHRS, CDR2 YFSETQ. Trimming cost V 4 bases and J 4 bases, with 15 bases left between them. This sample is part of a study of T cell responses to AZD1222 COVID-19 vaccine. The repertoire was sequenced with immunoSEQ multiplex PCR; TCRdb's copy has only in-frame clones and lacks some. The sample yields 59,000 or so clones, under 90% seen once. Study-wide points: Rises in breadth and depth of Spike-specific TCRs came after two AZD1222 doses.

This chain links TRBV5-1 with TRBJ2-7; D not resolved. This receptor was identified in an adult in good health. The sample consisted of peripheral blood, taken on day 0 of AZD1222 vaccination. The CDR3 DNA follows: TGCGCCAGCAGCCAAATACAGTCAGGATACGAGCAGTACTTC. It is translated as CASSQIQSGYEQYF.